This T cell receptor (beta chain) was identified in a study of cytomegalovirus exposure and HLA in healthy donors. Notes on the study in general: With further analysis later on, most CMV-associated TCR beta chains appeared HLA-restricted.

Notes on this clone: Its target is not known.

PCR involved 60 Vbeta and 13 Jbeta primers. Repertoires were generated with immunoSEQ multiplex PCR, while TCRdb's copy carries only in-frame clones and drops some. Here the sample spans 100,000 to 150,000 clones, around 73% being singletons. The length of the CDR3 is 15 residues. CDR1 and CDR2 from the germline V gene are SGDLS and YYNGEE. V lost 0 bases, J lost 9 bases, and 7 bases stayed unmatched. The specimen sequenced was PBMCs. The chain links TRBV9 to TRBJ1-2; TRBD1 matches at 11 bases. The clonotype comes from a woman aged 40-49 years in good health and CMV-seropositive. CDR3 bases: TGTGCCAGCAGCGTAGTCCGGGACAGGGGGAACCGCTACACCTTC. Encoded protein: CASSVVRDRGNRYTF.